This TCR beta chain was observed in a study of T cells in Graves' hyperthyroidism and ophthalmopathy. Overall study: Blood was drawn when the patient was first diagnosed and still untreated.

Ophthalmopathy patients showed a Clinical Activity Score of at least 3, NOSPECS grade of at least 4 and duration under 3 months. To note about this clonotype: Its antigen is not known.

Findings of the study overall: Before onset, by a median of around 6.4 months, the model predicted ophthalmopathy. Most thyroid clonotypes expanded above 0.001 appeared in blood too.

Amplified regions were TCR beta CDR3 sequences from RNA transcripts. The HTBI primer set drove a first-round RT-PCR of the TCR CDR3. TCRdb re-analysed the multiplex PCR reads in MiXCR, keeping a single row per CDR3 protein. The sample lists about 520,000 distinct CDR3 sequences; around 24% were seen once. This receptor was obtained from a woman aged 30 to 39 with Graves' ophthalmopathy. The specimen sequenced was blood.

The CDR3 region is CASSQESYRESFGELFF. In nucleotides, the CDR3 is TGTGCCAGCAGCCAAGAGTCTTACAGGGAGTCGTTCGGGGAGCTGTTTTTT. This sequence joins TRBV3-1 and TRBJ2-2; D might be TRBD1 (6 bases). The V end lost 0 bases, the J end lost 7 bases, and 18 bases lay between the germline ends. CDR1 and CDR2 from the germline V gene are LGHDT and YNNKEL (reference sequence). The CDR3 has 17 residues.